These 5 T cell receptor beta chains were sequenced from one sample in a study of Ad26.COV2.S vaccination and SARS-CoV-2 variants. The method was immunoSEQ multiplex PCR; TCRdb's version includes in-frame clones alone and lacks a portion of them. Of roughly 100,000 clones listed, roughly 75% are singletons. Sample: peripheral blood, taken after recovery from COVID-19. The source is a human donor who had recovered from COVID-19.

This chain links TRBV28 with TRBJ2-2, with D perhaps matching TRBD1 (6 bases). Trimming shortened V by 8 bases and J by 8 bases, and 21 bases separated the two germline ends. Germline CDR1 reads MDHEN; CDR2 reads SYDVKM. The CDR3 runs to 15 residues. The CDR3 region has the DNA TGTGCCAGCGAGGGGGACAAGGGACGGGTAGGGGAGCTGTTTTTT. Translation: CASEGDKGRVGELFF. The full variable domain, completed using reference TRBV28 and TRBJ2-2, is DVKVTQSSRYLVKRTGEKVFLECVQDMDHENMFWYRQDPGLGLRLIYFSYDVKMKEKGDIPEGYSVSREKKERFSLILESASTNQTSMYLCASEGDKGRVGELFFGEGSRLTVL.

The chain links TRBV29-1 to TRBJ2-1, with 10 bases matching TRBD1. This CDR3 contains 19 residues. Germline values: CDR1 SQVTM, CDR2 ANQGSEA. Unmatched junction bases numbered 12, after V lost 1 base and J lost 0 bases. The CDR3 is CSVEGVEGQGFVSYNEQFF. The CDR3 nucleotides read TGCAGCGTTGAAGGCGTGGAGGGACAGGGGTTCGTCTCCTACAATGAGCAGTTCTTC.

The CDR3, as DNA: TGCGCCAGCAGCCAGATAGGACGGAACACCGGGGAGCTGTTTTTT. Translation: CASSQIGRNTGELFF. The rearrangement joins TRBV4-1 to TRBJ2-2; D gene uncertain. This CDR3 contains 15 residues. Trimming stripped 3 bases from V and 1 base from J, with 9 bases between. The germline V gene encodes CDR1 MGHRA and CDR2 YSYEKL.

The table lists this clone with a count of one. CDR3 bases: TGTGCCTGGGATAATGGGGGTACTAATGAAAAACTGTTTTTT. This codes for CAWDNGGTNEKLFF. J is TRBJ1-4 and V is TRBV30; weak D call: TRBD1 (5 bases). Germline V gene data show CDR1 as GTSNPN and CDR2 as SVGIG (reference sequence). V shed 5 bases and J shed 2 bases, with 12 bases lying between them. This CDR3 comprises 14 residues.

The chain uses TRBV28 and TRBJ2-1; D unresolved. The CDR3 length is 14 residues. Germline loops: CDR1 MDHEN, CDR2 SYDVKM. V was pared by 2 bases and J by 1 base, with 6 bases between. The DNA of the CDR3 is TGTGCCAGCAGTTTAGGGCAGTCCTACAATGAGCAGTTCTTC. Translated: CASSLGQSYNEQFF.